This TCR beta chain originates from a study of beta chain features in type 1 diabetes. Expressed TCRB transcripts were sequenced after all isolated RNA was converted to cDNA. Libraries were prepared by immunoSEQ multiplex PCR; TCRdb keeps only in-frame clonotypes and omits some of them. In the table there are about 150,000 clones, around 10% of which are singletons. From germline, CDR1 is SGHDN and CDR2 FVKESK. This CDR3 has 15 amino acids. The V end lost 1 base, the J end lost 4 bases, and 10 bases lay between the germline ends. Sequenced sample: central memory CD4+ T cells from blood. The chain combines TRBV14 with TRBJ2-2, with no clear D. The clonotype comes from a man younger than 35 in good health. The DNA for the CDR3 is TGTGCCAGCAGCCAAGTCTCCCCGGGCACCGGGGAGCTGTTTTTT. The encoded protein is CASSQVSPGTGELFF. The variable domain in full, with the rest retrieved from reference TRBV14 and TRBJ2-2, is EAGVTQFPSHSVIEKGQTVTLRCDPISGHDNLYWYRRVMGKEIKFLLHFVKESKQDESGMPNNRFLAERTGGTYSTLKVQPAELEDSGVYFCASSQVSPGTGELFFGEGSRLTVL.